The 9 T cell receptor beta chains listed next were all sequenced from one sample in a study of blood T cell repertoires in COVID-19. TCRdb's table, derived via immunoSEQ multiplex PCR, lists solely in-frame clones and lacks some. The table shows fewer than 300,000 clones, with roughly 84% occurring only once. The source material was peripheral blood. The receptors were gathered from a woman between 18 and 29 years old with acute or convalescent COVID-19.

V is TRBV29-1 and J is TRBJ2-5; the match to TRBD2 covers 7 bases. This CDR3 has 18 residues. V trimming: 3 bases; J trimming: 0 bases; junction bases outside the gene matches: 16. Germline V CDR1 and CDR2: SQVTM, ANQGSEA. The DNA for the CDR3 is TGCAGCGTTGAGGACCCATCGAGGGGAGGGGCCCACCAAGAGACCCAGTACTTC. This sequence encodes CSVEDPSRGGAHQETQYF.

CDR3 amino acids: CASSPKLRQFLAKNIQYF. DNA for the CDR3: TGTGCCAGCAGCCCCAAACTACGGCAGTTCCTAGCCAAAAACATTCAGTACTTC. This chain links TRBV7-3 with TRBJ2-4; no clear D. The germline V gene encodes CDR1 SGHTA and CDR2 FQGTGA. Deletions cut 5 bases from V and 0 bases from J, with 20 bases between. The CDR3 contains 18 residues.

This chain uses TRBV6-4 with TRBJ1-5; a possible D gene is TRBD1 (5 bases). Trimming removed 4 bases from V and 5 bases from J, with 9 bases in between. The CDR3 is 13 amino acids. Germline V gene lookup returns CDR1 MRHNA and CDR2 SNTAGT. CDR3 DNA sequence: TGTGCCAGCAGTGTCAGGGCCGATCAGCCCCAGCATTTT. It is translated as CASSVRADQPQHF.

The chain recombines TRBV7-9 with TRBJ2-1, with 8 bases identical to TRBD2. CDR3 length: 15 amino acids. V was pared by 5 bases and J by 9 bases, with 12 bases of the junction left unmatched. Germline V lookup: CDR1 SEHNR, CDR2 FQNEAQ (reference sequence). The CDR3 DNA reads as TGTGCCAGCAGCCCCCCGGGACTAGAGGTTGGTGAGCAGTTCTTC. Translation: CASSPPGLEVGEQFF.

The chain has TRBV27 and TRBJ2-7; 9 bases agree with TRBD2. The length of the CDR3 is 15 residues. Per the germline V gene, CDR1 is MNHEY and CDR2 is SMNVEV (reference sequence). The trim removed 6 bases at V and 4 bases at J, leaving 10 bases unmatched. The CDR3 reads CASSPPLAGLYEQYF. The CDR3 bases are TGTGCCAGCAGCCCCCCCCTAGCGGGACTATACGAGCAGTACTTC.

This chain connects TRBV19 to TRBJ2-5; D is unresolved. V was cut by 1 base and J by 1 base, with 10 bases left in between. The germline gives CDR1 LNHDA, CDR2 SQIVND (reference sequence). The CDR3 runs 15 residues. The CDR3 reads CASSIVQTSQETQYF. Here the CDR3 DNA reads TGTGCCAGTAGTATAGTACAGACAAGCCAAGAGACCCAGTACTTC.

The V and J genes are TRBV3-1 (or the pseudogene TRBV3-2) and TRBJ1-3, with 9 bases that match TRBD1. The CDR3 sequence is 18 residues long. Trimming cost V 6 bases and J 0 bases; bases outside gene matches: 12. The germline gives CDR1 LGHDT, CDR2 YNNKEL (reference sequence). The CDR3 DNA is TGTGCCAGCAGACGACATCACAGGGGGCCCCACTCTGGAAACACCATATATTTT. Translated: CASRRHHRGPHSGNTIYF.

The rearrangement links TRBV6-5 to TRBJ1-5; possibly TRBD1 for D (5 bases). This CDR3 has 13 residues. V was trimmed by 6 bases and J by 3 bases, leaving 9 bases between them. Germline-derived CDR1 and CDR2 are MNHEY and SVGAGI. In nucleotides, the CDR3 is TGTGCCAGCAGCCAGGGACTCAATCAGCCCCAGCATTTT. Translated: CASSQGLNQPQHF.

The CDR3 nucleotides read TGTGCCAGCAGGCGCACAGGGAACGAGCAGTACTTC. It is translated as CASRRTGNEQYF. The chain has TRBV28 and TRBJ2-7, with a tentative D call TRBD1 (6 bases). The ends were cut back, 6 bases at V and 5 bases at J, with 11 bases in the middle. The CDR3 runs to 12 residues. Germline CDR1 is MDHEN and CDR2 is SYDVKM.